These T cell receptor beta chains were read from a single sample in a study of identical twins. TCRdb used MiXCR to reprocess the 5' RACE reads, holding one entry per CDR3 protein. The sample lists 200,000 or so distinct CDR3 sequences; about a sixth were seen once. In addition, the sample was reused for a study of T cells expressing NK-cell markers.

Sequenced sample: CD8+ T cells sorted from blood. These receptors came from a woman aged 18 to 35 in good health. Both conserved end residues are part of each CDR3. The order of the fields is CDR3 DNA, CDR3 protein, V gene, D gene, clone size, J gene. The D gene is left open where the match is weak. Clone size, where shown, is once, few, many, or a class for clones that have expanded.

CDR3nt: TGCAGCGCCAGGTGGGGCCCAGATACGCAGTATTTT; CDR3aa: CSARWGPDTQYF; v_gene: TRBV29-1; d_gene: .; abundance: few; j_gene: TRBJ2-3
CDR3nt: TGTGCCATCAGAATAGGGGTCGGGGGTCAATCCTACGAGCAGTACTTC; CDR3aa: CAIRIGVGGQSYEQYF; v_gene: TRBV10-3; d_gene: .; abundance: .; j_gene: TRBJ2-7
CDR3nt: TGTGCCAGCAGCCAAGCTGCGGGGTCCCCTAACTATGGCTACACCTTC; CDR3aa: CASSQAAGSPNYGYTF; v_gene: TRBV14; d_gene: .; abundance: .; j_gene: TRBJ1-2
CDR3nt: TGCAGCGTTGAAGGGGGGAAAGCTGAAGCTTTCTTT; CDR3aa: CSVEGGKAEAFF; v_gene: TRBV29-1; d_gene: .; abundance: many; j_gene: TRBJ1-1
CDR3nt: TGTGCCAGCAGCCAACGACTAGCGGGGGGCGAGACCCAGTACTTC; CDR3aa: CASSQRLAGGETQYF; v_gene: TRBV11-2; d_gene: TRBD2; abundance: .; j_gene: TRBJ2-5
CDR3nt: TGCGCCAGCAGCTTGAGGAGCGGGAGCACAGATACGCAGTATTTT; CDR3aa: CASSLRSGSTDTQYF; v_gene: TRBV5-1; d_gene: .; abundance: few; j_gene: TRBJ2-3
CDR3nt: TGCAGCGTTGGGCCAGGGGAGGATGGTGGCTACACCTTC; CDR3aa: CSVGPGEDGGYTF; v_gene: TRBV29-1; d_gene: .; abundance: .; j_gene: TRBJ1-2
CDR3nt: TGTGCCAGCGGGGGAGCGGGAGCTATTAATGAGCAGTTCTTC; CDR3aa: CASGGAGAINEQFF; v_gene: TRBV6-1; d_gene: TRBD2; abundance: few; j_gene: TRBJ2-1
CDR3nt: TGTGCCAGCAGTTGGCATGGTGGAGGGTTCCACGAGCAGTACTTC; CDR3aa: CASSWHGGGFHEQYF; v_gene: TRBV12-3/TRBV12-4; d_gene: .; abundance: .; j_gene: TRBJ2-7
CDR3nt: TGTGCCAGCAGCGTTGGAGACACTTTGTACGAGCAGTACTTC; CDR3aa: CASSVGDTLYEQYF; v_gene: TRBV9; d_gene: .; abundance: few; j_gene: TRBJ2-7
CDR3nt: TGTGCCAGCAGTCCCCCCGTGAGTCAAGAGACCCAGTACTTC; CDR3aa: CASSPPVSQETQYF; v_gene: TRBV12-3/TRBV12-4; d_gene: .; abundance: many; j_gene: TRBJ2-5
CDR3nt: TGCAGCGTTTGGGGGGGACAGGGAGGCACCTTC; CDR3aa: CSVWGGQGGTF; v_gene: TRBV29-1; d_gene: TRBD1; abundance: few; j_gene: TRBJ1-2
CDR3nt: TGTGCCAGCAGTCGTTCAGGGACAGGGGCCGGCTACACCTTC; CDR3aa: CASSRSGTGAGYTF; v_gene: TRBV12-3/TRBV12-4; d_gene: TRBD1; abundance: .; j_gene: TRBJ1-2
CDR3nt: TGTGCCAGCAATCCGCTTGGCACCGGGGAGCTGTTTTTT; CDR3aa: CASNPLGTGELFF; v_gene: TRBV6-1; d_gene: .; abundance: few; j_gene: TRBJ2-2
CDR3nt: TGTGCCAGCAGTTTACGCAGGGGGCGAGATCAGCCCCAGCATTTT; CDR3aa: CASSLRRGRDQPQHF; v_gene: TRBV27; d_gene: TRBD1; abundance: few; j_gene: TRBJ1-5
CDR3nt: TGCGCCAGCAGCCCCCAGGGCGGGTCCACTGAAGCTTTCTTT; CDR3aa: CASSPQGGSTEAFF; v_gene: TRBV4-1; d_gene: .; abundance: many; j_gene: TRBJ1-1
CDR3nt: TGCAGTGCTAGTTTTATGTTCGAGGACTGGAGGACACACAATGAGCAGTTCTTC; CDR3aa: CSASFMFEDWRTHNEQFF; v_gene: TRBV20-1; d_gene: .; abundance: .; j_gene: TRBJ2-1
CDR3nt: TGCAGTGCTTTCCGTCAGCACTCTGGGGCCAACGTCCTGACTTTC; CDR3aa: CSAFRQHSGANVLTF; v_gene: TRBV20-1; d_gene: .; abundance: .; j_gene: TRBJ2-6
CDR3nt: TGCAGTGCTAGAGATGCAGCTCACACAGATACGCAGTATTTT; CDR3aa: CSARDAAHTDTQYF; v_gene: TRBV20-1; d_gene: .; abundance: .; j_gene: TRBJ2-3
CDR3nt: TGCAGTGTCCAGCGGGGGGGCCTCGAGCAGTACTTC; CDR3aa: CSVQRGGLEQYF; v_gene: TRBV20-1; d_gene: TRBD2; abundance: .; j_gene: TRBJ2-7
CDR3nt: TGTGCCAGCAGCTCCCCACTAGCGGGGTTGGATAATGAGCAGTTCTTC; CDR3aa: CASSSPLAGLDNEQFF; v_gene: TRBV7-9; d_gene: TRBD2; abundance: .; j_gene: TRBJ2-1
CDR3nt: TGTGCCAGCAGCGAACATCCAGCCGGGGAGCTGTTTTTT; CDR3aa: CASSEHPAGELFF; v_gene: TRBV7-9; d_gene: .; abundance: few; j_gene: TRBJ2-2
CDR3nt: TGTGCCAGCAGCCGACTAGAAGTAGTTGAGCAGTTCTTC; CDR3aa: CASSRLEVVEQFF; v_gene: TRBV14; d_gene: .; abundance: .; j_gene: TRBJ2-1
CDR3nt: TGTGCCAGTATAAGGGGAATACTCCTCGGGAGTAATGAGCAGTTCTTC; CDR3aa: CASIRGILLGSNEQFF; v_gene: TRBV12-3/TRBV12-4; d_gene: .; abundance: few; j_gene: TRBJ2-1
CDR3nt: TGTGCCAGCAGGGGGGTGTTTAGCACAGATACGCAGTATTTT; CDR3aa: CASRGVFSTDTQYF; v_gene: TRBV27; d_gene: .; abundance: many; j_gene: TRBJ2-3
CDR3nt: TGCGCCAGCAGCTTGGAAAGGCCTAGCGGAAACACAGATACGCAGTATTTT; CDR3aa: CASSLERPSGNTDTQYF; v_gene: TRBV5-1; d_gene: TRBD2; abundance: few; j_gene: TRBJ2-3
CDR3nt: TGTGCCAGCAGCTTAGTCCACCCTAGTGCCGGGGAGCTGTTTTTT; CDR3aa: CASSLVHPSAGELFF; v_gene: TRBV7-2; d_gene: .; abundance: .; j_gene: TRBJ2-2
CDR3nt: TGTGCCAGCAGTACCAGCTCCTACGAGCAGTACTTC; CDR3aa: CASSTSSYEQYF; v_gene: TRBV12-3/TRBV12-4; d_gene: .; abundance: few; j_gene: TRBJ2-7
CDR3nt: TGTGCCAGCAGCGACAACTACAATGAGCAGTTCTTC; CDR3aa: CASSDNYNEQFF; v_gene: TRBV9; d_gene: .; abundance: few; j_gene: TRBJ2-1
CDR3nt: TGTGCCAGCAGCGTAGGAGACAGGGGGTACGAGCAGTACTTC; CDR3aa: CASSVGDRGYEQYF; v_gene: TRBV9; d_gene: TRBD1; abundance: .; j_gene: TRBJ2-7
CDR3nt: TGTGCCAGCAGTGACTTGCTCGAGACCCAGTACTTC; CDR3aa: CASSDLLETQYF; v_gene: TRBV28; d_gene: .; abundance: .; j_gene: TRBJ2-5
CDR3nt: TGTGCCAGCTCACCGAATGGCCTAGAGGTTGCCGATACGCAGTATTTT; CDR3aa: CASSPNGLEVADTQYF; v_gene: TRBV18; d_gene: .; abundance: .; j_gene: TRBJ2-3
CDR3nt: TGCAGCGGCCTCCGACAGGGGAGCGAGCAGTACTTC; CDR3aa: CSGLRQGSEQYF; v_gene: TRBV29-1; d_gene: TRBD1; abundance: many; j_gene: TRBJ2-7
CDR3nt: TGCAGCGTTGATAAGATGGGACTAGCGGGGACCTACGAGCAGTACTTC; CDR3aa: CSVDKMGLAGTYEQYF; v_gene: TRBV29-1; d_gene: TRBD2; abundance: many; j_gene: TRBJ2-7
CDR3nt: TGTGCCAGCAGACCAGGTACGGGGAACACTGAAGCTTTCTTT; CDR3aa: CASRPGTGNTEAFF; v_gene: TRBV12-3/TRBV12-4; d_gene: .; abundance: few; j_gene: TRBJ1-1
CDR3nt: TGTGCCAGCAGCGTAGTTGGGGACGGGGAGCAGTACTTC; CDR3aa: CASSVVGDGEQYF; v_gene: TRBV9; d_gene: .; abundance: few; j_gene: TRBJ2-7
CDR3nt: TGTGCCAGCAGCGTGGGTACCTCCTACAATGAGCAGTTCTTC; CDR3aa: CASSVGTSYNEQFF; v_gene: TRBV9; d_gene: .; abundance: few; j_gene: TRBJ2-1